This TCR beta chain was identified during a study of T cell responses to AZD1222 COVID-19 vaccine. Note on this clone: The antigen remains unidentified.

Overall study findings and caveats: Reportedly, nearly half of unique spike TCRs recognized epitopes outside B.1.351/B.1.1.7 mutations. Baseline seropositivity occurred in only six AZD1222 recipients.

Per germline, CDR1 SGHRS and CDR2 YFSETQ. V was shortened by 0 bases and J by 5 bases, with 9 bases between the two germline ends. The CDR3 totals 14 residues. Profiling relied on immunoSEQ multiplex PCR, and the TCRdb table lists in-frame clones only, not all of them. The table includes around 130,000 clones, about 86% detected once. The chain employs TRBV5-1 and TRBJ2-1; D ambiguous. The sequencing used peripheral blood, collected 28 days after the second AZD1222 dose. The TCR was taken from an adult who received the AZD1222 COVID-19 vaccine. This CDR3 reads CASSLANINNEQFF. The DNA of the CDR3 is TGCGCCAGCAGCTTGGCGAACATAAACAATGAGCAGTTCTTC.